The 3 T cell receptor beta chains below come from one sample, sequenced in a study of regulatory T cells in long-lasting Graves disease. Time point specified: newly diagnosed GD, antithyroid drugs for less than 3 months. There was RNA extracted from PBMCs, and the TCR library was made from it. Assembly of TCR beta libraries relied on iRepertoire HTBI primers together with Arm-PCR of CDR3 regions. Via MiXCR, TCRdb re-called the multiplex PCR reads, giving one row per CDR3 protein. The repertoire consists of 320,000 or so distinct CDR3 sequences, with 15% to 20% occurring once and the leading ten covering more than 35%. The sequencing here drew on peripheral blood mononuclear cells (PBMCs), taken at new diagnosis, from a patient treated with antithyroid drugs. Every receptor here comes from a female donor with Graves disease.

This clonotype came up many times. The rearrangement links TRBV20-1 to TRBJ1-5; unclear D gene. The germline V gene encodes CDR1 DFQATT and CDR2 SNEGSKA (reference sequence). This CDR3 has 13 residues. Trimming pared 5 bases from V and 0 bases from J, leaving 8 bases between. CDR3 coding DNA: TGCAGTGCTCGGACGGTTAGCAATCAGCCCCAGCATTTT. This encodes CSARTVSNQPQHF.

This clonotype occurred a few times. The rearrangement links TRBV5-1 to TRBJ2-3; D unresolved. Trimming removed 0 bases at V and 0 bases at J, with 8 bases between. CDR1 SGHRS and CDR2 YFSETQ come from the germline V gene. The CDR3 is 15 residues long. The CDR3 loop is CASSLAAASTDTQYF. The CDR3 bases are TGCGCCAGCAGCTTGGCGGCAGCTAGCACAGATACGCAGTATTTT.

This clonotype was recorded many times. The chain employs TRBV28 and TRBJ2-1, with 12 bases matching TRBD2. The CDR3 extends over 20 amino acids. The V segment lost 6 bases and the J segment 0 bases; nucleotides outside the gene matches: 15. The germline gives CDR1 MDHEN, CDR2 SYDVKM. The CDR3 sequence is CASSWVRSSGGGSSYNEQFF. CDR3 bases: TGTGCCAGCAGCTGGGTTAGGTCTAGCGGGGGGGGAAGCTCCTACAATGAGCAGTTCTTC.